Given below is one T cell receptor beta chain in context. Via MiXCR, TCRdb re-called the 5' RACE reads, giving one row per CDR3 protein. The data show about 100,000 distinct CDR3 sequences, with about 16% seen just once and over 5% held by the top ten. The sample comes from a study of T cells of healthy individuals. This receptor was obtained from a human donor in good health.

The CDR3 loop is CASSLGRVKPLHF. CDR3 DNA: TGTGCCAGCAGTTTGGGCCGTGTCAAACCCCTCCACTTT. The chain employs TRBV12-3 or TRBV12-4 and TRBJ1-6; no clear D. The CDR3 loop spans 13 amino acids. Trimming took 3 bases from V and 12 from J, leaving 12 bases between them.